This TCR beta chain was profiled in a study of blood T cell repertoires in COVID-19. Study background: The cDNA or gDNA used as material had been derived from T cells, B-cell-depleted T cells, or PBMCs.

The method was immunoSEQ multiplex PCR; TCRdb's version includes in-frame clones alone and lacks a portion of them. Of about 320,000 clones in the sample, over 75% are singletons; the top ten hold around 7.8%. Per germline, CDR1 KGHSH and CDR2 LQKENI. Trimming left V 2 bases short and J 3 bases short, with 13 bases between. CDR3 length: 15 residues. This clonotype originated in a human donor in a cohort sampled during active COVID-19. Sequencing was performed on peripheral blood. The V and J genes are TRBV18 and TRBJ1-1; no definite D call. The CDR3 is CASSPTPHEDTEAFF. CDR3 nucleotides: TGTGCCAGCTCACCAACGCCACACGAGGACACTGAAGCTTTCTTT.